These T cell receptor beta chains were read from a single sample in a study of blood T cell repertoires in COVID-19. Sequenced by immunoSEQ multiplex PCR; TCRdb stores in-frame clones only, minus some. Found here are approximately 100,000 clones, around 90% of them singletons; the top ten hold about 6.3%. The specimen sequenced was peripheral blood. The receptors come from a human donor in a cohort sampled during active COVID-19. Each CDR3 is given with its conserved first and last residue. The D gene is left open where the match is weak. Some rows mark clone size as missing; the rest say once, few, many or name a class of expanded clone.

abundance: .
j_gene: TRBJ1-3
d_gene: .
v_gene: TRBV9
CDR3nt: TGTGCCAGCAGCGTAGGTCCTTCTGGAAACACCATATATTTT
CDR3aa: CASSVGPSGNTIYF

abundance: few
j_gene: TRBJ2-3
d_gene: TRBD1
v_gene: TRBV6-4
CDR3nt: TGTGCCAGCAGTCCGACAGGGGGCACAGATACGCAGTATTTT
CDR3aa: CASSPTGGTDTQYF

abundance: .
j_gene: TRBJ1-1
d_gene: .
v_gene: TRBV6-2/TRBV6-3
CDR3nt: TGTGCCAGCAGTCCGGCTTGGGGCGAAGCTTTCTTT
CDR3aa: CASSPAWGEAFF

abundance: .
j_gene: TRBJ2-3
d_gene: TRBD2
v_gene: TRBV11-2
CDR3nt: TGTGCCAGCAGGCGGGGGGCCAGTAGCACAGATACGCAGTATTTT
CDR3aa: CASRRGASSTDTQYF

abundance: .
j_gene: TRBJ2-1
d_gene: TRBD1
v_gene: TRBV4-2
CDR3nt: TGTGCCAGCCACCGGTGGTGGGGACAGGGTTACAATGAGCAGTTCTTC
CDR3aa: CASHRWWGQGYNEQFF

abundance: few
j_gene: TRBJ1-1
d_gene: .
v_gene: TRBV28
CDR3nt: TGTGCCAGCAGTTGGCCGAGGAGTGCAGCTTTCTTT
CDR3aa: CASSWPRSAAFF

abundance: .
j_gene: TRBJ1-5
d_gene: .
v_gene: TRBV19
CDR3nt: TGTGCCACTTGGGTTCTGGGGGGAAGCAATCAGCCCCAGCATTTT
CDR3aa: CATWVLGGSNQPQHF

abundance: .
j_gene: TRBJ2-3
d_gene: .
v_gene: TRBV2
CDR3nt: TGTGCCAGCAGTTCTCAGACTGTCACAGATACGCAGTATTTT
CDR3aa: CASSSQTVTDTQYF

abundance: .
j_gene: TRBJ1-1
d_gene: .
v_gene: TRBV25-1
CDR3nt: TGTGCCAGCAGGGGGCACACTGAAGCTTTCTTT
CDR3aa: CASRGHTEAFF

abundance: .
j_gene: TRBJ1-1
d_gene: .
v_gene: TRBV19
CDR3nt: TGTGCCAGTAGTCTGGGGAGGTTCACTGAAGCTTTCTTT
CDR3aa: CASSLGRFTEAFF

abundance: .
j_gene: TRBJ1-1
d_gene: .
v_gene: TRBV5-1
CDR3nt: TGCGCCAGCAGCTTGAACAGGCGGTACGAGAGGTCTTTCTTT
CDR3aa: CASSLNRRYERSFF

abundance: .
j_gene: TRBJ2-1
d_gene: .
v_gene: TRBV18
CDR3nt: TGTGCCAGCTCACGCACCGGGACAATCTACTACAATGAGCAGTTCTTC
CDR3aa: CASSRTGTIYYNEQFF

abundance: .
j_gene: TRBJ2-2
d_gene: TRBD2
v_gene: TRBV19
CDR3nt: TGTGCCAGTAGTATAGAGCGGGGGGCCGGGGAGCTGTTTTTT
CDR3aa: CASSIERGAGELFF

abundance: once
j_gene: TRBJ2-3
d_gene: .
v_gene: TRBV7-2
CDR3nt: TGTGCCAGCAGCTTACAGGGTTTATGGACAGATACGCAGTATTTT
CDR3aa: CASSLQGLWTDTQYF

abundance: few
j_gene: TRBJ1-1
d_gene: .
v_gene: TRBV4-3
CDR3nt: TGCGCCAGCAGCCAGGACTATATGCGGTCCGAAGCTTTCTTT
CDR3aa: CASSQDYMRSEAFF

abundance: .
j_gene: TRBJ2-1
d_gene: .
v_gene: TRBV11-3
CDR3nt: TGTGCCAGCAGCCCCCTTTATGAGCAGTTCTTC
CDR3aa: CASSPLYEQFF

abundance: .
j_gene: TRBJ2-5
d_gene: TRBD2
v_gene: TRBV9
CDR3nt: TGTGCCAGCAGCGCAGGGAGACTAGCGGGGTTGCAAGAGACCCAGTACTTC
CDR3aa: CASSAGRLAGLQETQYF

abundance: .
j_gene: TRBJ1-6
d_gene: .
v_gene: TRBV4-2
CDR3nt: TGTGCCAGCAGCCAAGCCAGCCCTTTCGGGAATTCACCCCTCCACTTT
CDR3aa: CASSQASPFGNSPLHF

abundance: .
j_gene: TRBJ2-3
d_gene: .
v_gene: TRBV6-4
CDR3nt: TGTGCCAGCAGTGACGGACAGACCACAGATACGCAGTATTTT
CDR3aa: CASSDGQTTDTQYF

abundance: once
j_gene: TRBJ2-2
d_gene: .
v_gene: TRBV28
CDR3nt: TGTGCCAGCAGTTCCAACCCCGGTACCGGGGAGCTGTTTTTT
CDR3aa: CASSSNPGTGELFF

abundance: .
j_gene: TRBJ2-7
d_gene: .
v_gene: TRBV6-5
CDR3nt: TGTGCCAGCACGGCAGGGGTCGGCGAGCAGTACTTC
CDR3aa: CASTAGVGEQYF

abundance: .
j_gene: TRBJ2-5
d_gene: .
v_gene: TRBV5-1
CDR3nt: TGCGCCAGCAGGTACGTTCCGGGACAAGAGACCCAGTACTTC
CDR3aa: CASRYVPGQETQYF

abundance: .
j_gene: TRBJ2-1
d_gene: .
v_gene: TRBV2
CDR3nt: TGTGCCAGCAGTGCGGGACTCTACAATGAGCAGTTCTTC
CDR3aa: CASSAGLYNEQFF

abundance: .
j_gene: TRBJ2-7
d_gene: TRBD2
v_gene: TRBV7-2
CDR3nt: TGTGCCAGCAGCTTAGTTGGAGCGACTAGCGGGAGGGCCTCCGAGCAGTACTTC
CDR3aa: CASSLVGATSGRASEQYF

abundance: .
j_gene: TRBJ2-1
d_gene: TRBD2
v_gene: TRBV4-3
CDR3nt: TGCGCCAGCAGCCGAACCGGACTAGCGGGGGGCTCCTACAATGAGCAGTTCTTC
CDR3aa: CASSRTGLAGGSYNEQFF

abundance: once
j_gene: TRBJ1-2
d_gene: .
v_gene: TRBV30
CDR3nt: TGTGCCTGTAAGGGACTAAACTATGGCTACACCTTC
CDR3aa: CACKGLNYGYTF

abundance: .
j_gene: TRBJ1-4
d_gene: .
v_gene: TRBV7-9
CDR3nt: TGTGCCAGCAGCTTAATTCAAGTAACAGAAAAACTGTTTTTT
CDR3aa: CASSLIQVTEKLFF

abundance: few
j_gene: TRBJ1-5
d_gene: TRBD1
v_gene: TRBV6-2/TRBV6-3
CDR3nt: TGTGCCAGCAGTTACTCGTCCAGGGGGCGCGATCAGCCCCAGCATTTT
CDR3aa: CASSYSSRGRDQPQHF

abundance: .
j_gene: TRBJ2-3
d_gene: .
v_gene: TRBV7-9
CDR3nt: TGTGCCAGCAGCTTTGGATTCCGGGATTCAGATACGCAGTATTTT
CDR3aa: CASSFGFRDSDTQYF

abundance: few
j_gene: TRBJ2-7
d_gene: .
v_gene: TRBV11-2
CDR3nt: TGTGCCAGCAGCTTTGGGGCTTCCGAGCAGTACTTC
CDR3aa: CASSFGASEQYF

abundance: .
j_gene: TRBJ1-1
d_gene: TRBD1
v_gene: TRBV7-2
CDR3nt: TGTGCCAGCAGCGACCCGGGACAGGGATACACTGAAGCTTTCTTT
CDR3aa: CASSDPGQGYTEAFF

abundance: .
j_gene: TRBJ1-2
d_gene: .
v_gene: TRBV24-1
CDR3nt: TGTGCCACCAGTGCAGGGGCTAATGGCTACACCTTC
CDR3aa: CATSAGANGYTF

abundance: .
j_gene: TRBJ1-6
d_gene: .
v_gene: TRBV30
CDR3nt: TGTGCCTGGAGTGTAGCTCTTCCCCCCCTCCACTTT
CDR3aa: CAWSVALPPLHF

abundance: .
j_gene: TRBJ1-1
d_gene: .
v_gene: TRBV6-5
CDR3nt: TGTGCCAGCAGTTCACCAGGTGGGCGAACTGAAGCTTTCTTT
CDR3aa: CASSSPGGRTEAFF

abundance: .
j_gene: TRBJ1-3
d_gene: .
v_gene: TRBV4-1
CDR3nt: TGCGCCAGCAGCCCGGGGGGGCCAGCATTCTCTGGAAACACCATATATTTT
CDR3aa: CASSPGGPAFSGNTIYF

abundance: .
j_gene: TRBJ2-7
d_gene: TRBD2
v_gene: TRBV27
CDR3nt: TGTGCCAGCAGAGAAGGTCTAGCGGACCCTTGGGCCTACGAGCAGTACTTC
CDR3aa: CASREGLADPWAYEQYF

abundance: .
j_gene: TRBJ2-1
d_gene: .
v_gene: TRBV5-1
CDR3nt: TGCGCCAGCAGCTACAGCTACAATGAGCAGTTCTTC
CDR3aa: CASSYSYNEQFF

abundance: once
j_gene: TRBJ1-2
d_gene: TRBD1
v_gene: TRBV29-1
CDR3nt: TGCAGCGTTGAAGTGACAGGGGGGAATGGCTACACCTTC
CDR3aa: CSVEVTGGNGYTF

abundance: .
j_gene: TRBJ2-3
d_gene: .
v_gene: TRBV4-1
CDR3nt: TGCGCCAGCAGCCAAGAAGGATCTTGGACAAGCACAGATACGCAGTATTTT
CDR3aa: CASSQEGSWTSTDTQYF

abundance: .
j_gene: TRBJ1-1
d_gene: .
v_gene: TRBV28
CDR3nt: TGTGGAACGGGACAACACGCGGAAGCTTTCTTT
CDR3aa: CGTGQHAEAFF

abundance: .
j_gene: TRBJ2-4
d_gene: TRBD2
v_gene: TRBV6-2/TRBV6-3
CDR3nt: TGTGCCAGCAGTCCCGGGACTAGCAAGTGGGAAAACATTCAGTACTTC
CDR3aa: CASSPGTSKWENIQYF

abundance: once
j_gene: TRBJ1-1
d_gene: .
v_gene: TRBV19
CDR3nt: TGTGCCAGTGGGAGGCCAGGGAACATGAACACTGAAGCTTTCTTT
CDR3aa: CASGRPGNMNTEAFF

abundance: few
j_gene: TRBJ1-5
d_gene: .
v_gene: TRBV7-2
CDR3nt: TGTGCCAGCAGCTTAGAATGGGGCAGCAATCAGCCCCAGCATTTT
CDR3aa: CASSLEWGSNQPQHF

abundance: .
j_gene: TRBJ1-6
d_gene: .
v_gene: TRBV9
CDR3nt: TGTGCCAGCAGCGTAGGGGCGGGCGCCTATAATTCACCCCTCCACTTT
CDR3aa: CASSVGAGAYNSPLHF

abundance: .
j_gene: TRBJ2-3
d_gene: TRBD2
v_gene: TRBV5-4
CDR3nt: TGTGCCAGCATGGCGGGGGGGTATAGCACAGATACGCAGTATTTT
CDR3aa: CASMAGGYSTDTQYF

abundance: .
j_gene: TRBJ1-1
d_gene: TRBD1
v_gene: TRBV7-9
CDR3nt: TGTGCCAGCAGCTTAGGAAGGGGGCTTTGGGGCACTGAAGCTTTCTTT
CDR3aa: CASSLGRGLWGTEAFF

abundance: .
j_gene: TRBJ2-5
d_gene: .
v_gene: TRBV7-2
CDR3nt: TGTGCCAGCAGCTTAGCCCCCCCTAGGTTAGGCAGAGAGACCCAGTACTTC
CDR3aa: CASSLAPPRLGRETQYF

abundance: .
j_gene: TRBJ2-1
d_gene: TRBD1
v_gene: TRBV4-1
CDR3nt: TGCGCCAGCAGCCGTTACCGGGACAGGGAATCGGAGGAGCAGTTCTTC
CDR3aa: CASSRYRDRESEEQFF

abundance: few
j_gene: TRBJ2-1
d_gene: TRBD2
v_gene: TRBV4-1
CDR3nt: TGCGCCAGCAGCCAAGAGGCTAGCGGGGGGGCCTATGAGCAGTTCTTC
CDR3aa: CASSQEASGGAYEQFF